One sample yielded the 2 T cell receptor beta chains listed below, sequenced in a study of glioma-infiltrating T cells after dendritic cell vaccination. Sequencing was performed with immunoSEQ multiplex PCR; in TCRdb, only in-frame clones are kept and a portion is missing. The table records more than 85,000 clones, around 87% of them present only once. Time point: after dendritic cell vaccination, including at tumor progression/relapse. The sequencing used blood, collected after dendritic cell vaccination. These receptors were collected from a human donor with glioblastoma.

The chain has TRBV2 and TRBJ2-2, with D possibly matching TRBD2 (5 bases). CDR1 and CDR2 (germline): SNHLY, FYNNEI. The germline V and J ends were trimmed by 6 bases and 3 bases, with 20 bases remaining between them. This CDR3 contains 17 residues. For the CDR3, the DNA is TGTGCCAGCAGGGACCTTACTAGTTACAGTGACACCGGGGAGCTGTTTTTT. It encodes CASRDLTSYSDTGELFF.

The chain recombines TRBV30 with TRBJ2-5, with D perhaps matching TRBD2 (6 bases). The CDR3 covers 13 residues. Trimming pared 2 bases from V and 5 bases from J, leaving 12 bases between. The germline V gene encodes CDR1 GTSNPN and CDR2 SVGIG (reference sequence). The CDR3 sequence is CAWSSSGVETQYF. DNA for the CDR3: TGTGCCTGGAGTTCCTCGGGAGTTGAGACCCAGTACTTC.